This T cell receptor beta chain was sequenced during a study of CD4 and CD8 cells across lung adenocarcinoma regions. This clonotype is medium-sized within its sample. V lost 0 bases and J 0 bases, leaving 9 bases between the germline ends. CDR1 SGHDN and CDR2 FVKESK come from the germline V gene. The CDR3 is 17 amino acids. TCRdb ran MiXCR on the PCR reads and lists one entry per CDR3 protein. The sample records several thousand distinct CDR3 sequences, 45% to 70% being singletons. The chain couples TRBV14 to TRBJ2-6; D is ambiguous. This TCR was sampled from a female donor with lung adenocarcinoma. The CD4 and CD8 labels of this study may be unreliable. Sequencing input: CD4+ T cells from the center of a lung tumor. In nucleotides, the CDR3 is TGTGCCAGCAGCCAAGATTTCGGCTTCTCTGGGGCCAACGTCCTGACTTTC. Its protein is CASSQDFGFSGANVLTF.